This T cell receptor beta chain was documented in a study of cytomegalovirus exposure and HLA in healthy donors. CDR3 length equals 12 residues. V was clipped by 7 bases and J by 3 bases, with 8 bases between them. The germline gives CDR1 SGHRS, CDR2 YFSETQ. With 60 Vbeta and 13 Jbeta primers, the PCR was carried out. The protocol was immunoSEQ multiplex PCR, while the TCRdb copy is restricted to in-frame clones and leaves out a portion. Of around 180,000 clones in the sample, around 77% are singletons; the top ten hold 2.4%. Regarding the study as a whole: Roughly even sequencing depth across donors was the assumption behind the presence/absence analyses. Researchers counted roughly 150 TCR beta chains as cytomegalovirus-associated.

This clone was observed a few times. Its cognate antigen is unknown. V gene TRBV5-1 combines with J gene TRBJ1-3; D is undetermined. The TCR comes from a man aged 55 to 70 in good health and CMV-seronegative. The sequencing sample was made of PBMCs. CDR3 in amino acids: CASGSYGNTIYF. The CDR3 DNA is TGCGCCAGCGGCTCTTATGGAAACACCATATATTTT. The full variable domain, rest sourced from reference TRBV5-1 and TRBJ1-3, is KAGVTQTPRYLIKTRGQQVTLSCSPISGHRSVSWYQQTPGQGLQFLFEYFSETQRNKGNFPGRFSGRQFSNSRSEMNVSTLELGDSALYLCASGSYGNTIYFGEGSWLTVV.